Listed below are T cell receptor beta chains from one sample, sequenced in a study of blood T cell repertoires in COVID-19. The method was immunoSEQ multiplex PCR; TCRdb's version includes in-frame clones alone and lacks a portion of them. The sample carries a few hundred thousand clones, about 90% recorded once. The source material was PBMCs or T cells enriched from blood (not recorded which). These receptor sequences come from a woman aged 25 to 39 who had recovered from COVID-19. Both conserved end residues are part of each CDR3. The D gene is left open where the match is weak. Some rows mark clone size as missing; the rest say once, few, many or name a class of expanded clone.

TRBV5-1	TRBJ2-7	.	.	CASSLVGGPTYEQYF	TGCGCCAGCAGCTTGGTCGGGGGGCCTACCTACGAGCAGTACTTC
TRBV30	TRBJ2-5	.	.	CAWSDLGETQYF	TGTGCCTGGAGTGACCTCGGAGAGACCCAGTACTTC
TRBV13	TRBJ1-1	.	.	CASSLGAGGTEAFF	TGTGCCAGCAGCTTAGGCGCGGGGGGCACTGAAGCTTTCTTT
TRBV11-2	TRBJ1-6	.	TRBD1	CASSLDSGTGDSPLHF	TGTGCCAGCAGCTTAGACTCCGGGACAGGGGATTCACCCCTCCACTTT
TRBV6-1	TRBJ1-1	.	.	CASSEQGFEAFF	TGTGCCAGCAGTGAACAGGGGTTTGAAGCTTTCTTT
TRBV2	TRBJ2-1	.	.	CAPRSSYNEQFF	TGTGCCCCGCGTAGCTCCTACAATGAGCAGTTCTTC
TRBV28	TRBJ1-1	.	TRBD1	CASSLGTGVGTEAFF	TGTGCCAGCAGTCTCGGGACAGGGGTTGGAACTGAAGCTTTCTTT
TRBV4-1	TRBJ2-2	.	.	CASSQSDSPSTGELFF	TGCGCCAGCAGCCAAAGCGACAGTCCCAGCACCGGGGAGCTGTTTTTT
TRBV5-1	TRBJ2-5	.	.	CASSLVGEVGETQYF	TGCGCCAGCAGCTTGGTAGGGGAGGTGGGAGAGACCCAGTACTTC
TRBV28	TRBJ1-2	.	.	CASSILLGGENGYTF	TGTGCCAGCAGCATACTTTTGGGGGGGGAGAATGGCTACACCTTC
TRBV28	TRBJ2-1	once	.	CASSFRKIGGNEQFF	TGTGCCAGCAGTTTTAGAAAAATCGGGGGAAATGAGCAGTTCTTC
TRBV6-5	TRBJ2-7	.	.	CASSYSETRYYEQYF	TGTGCCAGCAGTTACTCGGAGACCCGGTACTACGAGCAGTACTTC
TRBV29-1	TRBJ1-5	.	TRBD1	CSVGTGVSNQPQHF	TGCAGCGTGGGGACAGGGGTAAGCAATCAGCCCCAGCATTTT
TRBV4-2	TRBJ1-5	.	.	CASSQDRMGRAQPQHF	TGTGCCAGCAGCCAAGATCGGATGGGCAGGGCTCAGCCCCAGCATTTT
TRBV12-3/TRBV12-4	TRBJ1-5	.	.	CASSGGPNQPQHF	TGTGCCAGCAGTGGGGGCCCCAATCAGCCCCAGCATTTT
TRBV3-1/TRBV3-2	TRBJ1-1	.	.	CASSQVGGKRTEAFF	TGTGCCAGCAGCCAAGTTGGGGGCAAGAGGACTGAAGCTTTCTTT
TRBV19	TRBJ2-7	.	TRBD1	CASSSGTGGIYEQYF	TGTGCCAGTAGCTCCGGGACAGGGGGTATCTACGAGCAGTACTTC
TRBV15	TRBJ2-5	.	.	CATSRDLGAETQYF	TGTGCCACCAGCAGAGATCTGGGGGCGGAGACCCAGTACTTC
TRBV6-4	TRBJ1-4	.	TRBD1	CASSWFDLSRWQGAEKLFF	TGTGCCAGCAGCTGGTTCGATTTATCCCGGTGGCAGGGGGCAGAAAAACTGTTTTTT
TRBV4-2	TRBJ1-1	few	.	CASSPSGLGAEAFF	TGTGCCAGCAGCCCTTCCGGACTGGGCGCTGAAGCTTTCTTT
TRBV9	TRBJ1-4	.	TRBD1	CASSETAGQGPRFF	TGTGCCAGCAGCGAGACCGCGGGACAGGGCCCGAGGTTTTTT
TRBV9	TRBJ1-1	.	.	CASSVGLNMNTEAFF	TGTGCCAGCAGCGTAGGTCTCAACATGAACACTGAAGCTTTCTTT
TRBV28	TRBJ2-2	.	.	CASSLSRGWGNTGELFF	TGTGCCAGCAGTTTGAGTCGGGGGTGGGGTAACACCGGGGAGCTGTTTTTT
TRBV5-1	TRBJ1-6	.	.	CASSSRYNSPLHF	TGCGCCAGCAGCTCCAGATATAATTCACCCCTCCACTTT
TRBV4-1	TRBJ2-5	.	TRBD2	CASSHPGLAGDFEETQYF	TGCGCCAGCAGCCACCCCGGACTAGCGGGGGATTTCGAAGAGACCCAGTACTTC
TRBV7-8	TRBJ2-2	.	TRBD1	CASSPGQGARFNTGELFF	TGTGCCAGCAGCCCGGGACAGGGGGCCCGATTTAACACCGGGGAGCTGTTTTTT
TRBV28	TRBJ1-2	.	TRBD1	CASSTGDYGYTF	TGTGCCAGCAGCACAGGGGACTATGGCTACACCTTC
TRBV25-1	TRBJ2-3	.	TRBD2	CASSLSGTSGGYF	TGTGCCAGCAGTCTCTCCGGGACTAGCGGGGGGTATTTT
TRBV7-2	TRBJ1-2	.	.	CASSLGQDYGYTF	TGTGCCAGCAGCTTAGGACAGGACTATGGCTACACCTTC
TRBV3-1/TRBV3-2	TRBJ1-2	.	TRBD1	CASSQVTGGPNYGYTF	TGTGCCAGCAGCCAAGTCACAGGGGGACCTAACTATGGCTACACCTTC
TRBV7-6	TRBJ2-7	.	TRBD1	CASSWDRTGTGAYEQYF	TGTGCCAGCAGCTGGGATAGAACCGGGACAGGGGCTTACGAGCAGTACTTC
TRBV5-4	TRBJ2-3	once	TRBD1	CASSLDRGDTQYF	TGTGCCAGCAGCTTGGACAGGGGAGATACGCAGTATTTT
TRBV24-1	TRBJ1-1	.	.	CATSDSRTANTEAFF	TGTGCCACCAGTGATTCTAGGACAGCGAACACTGAAGCTTTCTTT
TRBV18	TRBJ2-7	once	TRBD1	CASSPRFMTGTGGSSYEQYF	TGTGCCAGCTCACCACGATTCATGACAGGGACAGGTGGTAGCTCCTACGAGCAGTACTTC
TRBV6-1	TRBJ2-2	few	.	CASSEQAGNTGELFF	TGTGCCAGCAGTGAACAAGCAGGGAACACCGGGGAGCTGTTTTTT
TRBV7-9	TRBJ2-1	.	TRBD1	CASSSPGTGYNEQFF	TGTGCCAGCAGCTCCCCCGGGACAGGGTACAATGAGCAGTTCTTC
TRBV29-1	TRBJ1-2	few	.	CSVEGGQGYYGYTF	TGCAGCGTTGAAGGGGGGCAGGGGTACTATGGCTACACCTTC
TRBV19	TRBJ2-6	few	.	CASSTGTAVSGANVLTF	TGTGCCAGTAGTACAGGAACAGCAGTCTCTGGGGCCAACGTCCTGACTTTC
TRBV27	TRBJ1-1	.	.	CASSLGRGALSAFF	TGTGCCAGCAGTTTAGGGCGGGGAGCCCTGTCGGCTTTCTTT
TRBV18	TRBJ1-1	.	TRBD1	CASSPQGQGSTEAFF	TGTGCCAGCTCACCACAAGGACAGGGGTCCACTGAAGCTTTCTTT
TRBV28	TRBJ2-7	.	.	CASTTGSYEQYF	TGTGCCAGCACCACAGGGTCCTACGAGCAGTACTTC
TRBV27	TRBJ2-1	.	.	CASSPTPAAVPAVFF	TGTGCCAGCAGCCCTACCCCCGCCGCGGTCCCTGCGGTGTTCTTC
TRBV7-6	TRBJ1-1	.	.	CASSLDHGSTEAFF	TGTGCCAGCAGCTTAGATCACGGGAGCACTGAAGCTTTCTTT
TRBV18	TRBJ1-1	.	.	CASSSGESFFF	TGTGCCAGCTCCTCGGGAGAATCTTTTTTCTTT
TRBV6-1	TRBJ1-6	.	TRBD1	CASREQGQRGVVAYSPLHF	TGTGCCAGCAGGGAACAGGGGCAGCGGGGGGTTGTTGCTTATTCACCCCTCCACTTT
TRBV5-4	TRBJ2-5	.	.	CASSSGGWETQYF	TGTGCCAGCAGCTCTGGAGGATGGGAGACCCAGTACTTC
TRBV5-1	TRBJ2-7	.	.	CASSLGLVPYEQYF	TGCGCCAGCAGCTTGGGACTAGTCCCCTACGAGCAGTACTTC
TRBV19	TRBJ1-2	.	.	CASSIVLEQGGGYTF	TGTGCCAGTAGTATTGTACTGGAACAGGGAGGGGGCTACACCTTC
TRBV25-1	TRBJ1-5	.	.	CASSLRPGSENQPQHF	TGTGCCAGCAGCCTGCGGCCCGGCAGCGAAAATCAGCCCCAGCATTTT
TRBV6-5	TRBJ2-7	.	.	CASSQGSSYEQYF	TGTGCCAGCAGCCAGGGGAGCTCCTACGAGCAGTACTTC
TRBV4-1	TRBJ2-5	.	TRBD2	CASSQDQTSGGGETQYF	TGCGCCAGCAGCCAAGATCAGACTAGCGGAGGGGGAGAGACCCAGTACTTC
TRBV19	TRBJ1-5	once	.	CASSISTGGVGQPQHF	TGTGCCAGTAGTATATCCACGGGGGGGGTCGGGCAGCCCCAGCATTTT
TRBV2	TRBJ2-5	.	.	CASSESPSGETQYF	TGTGCCAGCAGTGAAAGTCCCTCGGGAGAGACCCAGTACTTC
TRBV4-2	TRBJ2-1	.	.	CASSQDGGGTGNEQFF	TGTGCCAGCAGCCAAGACGGCGGGGGTACAGGGAATGAGCAGTTCTTC
TRBV5-8	TRBJ2-7	.	.	CASSFARVDHEQYF	TGTGCCAGCAGCTTTGCCAGGGTCGACCACGAGCAGTACTTC
TRBV28	TRBJ2-7	.	TRBD2	CASSSNGAGVYEQYF	TGTGCCAGCAGTTCCAATGGTGCGGGGGTTTACGAGCAGTACTTC
TRBV4-3	TRBJ2-1	.	TRBD2	CASSQLAGGNNKQFF	TGCGCCAGCAGCCAACTAGCGGGGGGAAACAATAAGCAGTTCTTC
TRBV27	TRBJ2-7	.	.	CASSPASVAIEKYF	TGTGCCAGCAGTCCAGCGTCAGTCGCCATAGAGAAGTACTTC
TRBV2	TRBJ1-3	once	.	CASSEVGGSGNTIYF	TGTGCCAGCAGTGAAGTGGGGGGATCTGGAAACACCATATATTTT